The 31 T cell receptor beta chains below come from one sample, sequenced in a study of cytomegalovirus exposure and HLA in healthy donors. Use of 60 Vbeta and 13 Jbeta primers characterized the PCR. Clones were sequenced by immunoSEQ multiplex PCR, and TCRdb holds only the in-frame ones, with some missing. The table has 150,000 or so clones, 73% seen once. The sequencing input was PBMCs. Receptors were obtained from a young woman in good health and CMV-seronegative.

The genes are TRBV19 and TRBJ2-3; 7 bases map to TRBD2. Trimming removed 9 bases from V and 6 bases from J; junction bases left unmatched: 6. This CDR3 has 12 residues. Germline values: CDR1 LNHDA, CDR2 SQIVND (reference sequence). The CDR3: CASRMGGDTQYF. The CDR3 bases are TGTGCCAGCCGGATGGGAGGGGATACGCAGTATTTT.

This clone was seen a few times. V is TRBV7-8 and J is TRBJ2-1; TRBD2 matches at 10 bases. The CDR3 runs to 16 residues. Germline CDR1 SGHVS, CDR2 FQNEAQ. V shed 5 bases and J 6 bases; nucleotides not matched to a gene: 10. CDR3 protein: CASSMKREGYVNEQFF. CDR3 bases: TGTGCCAGCAGCATGAAGCGGGAGGGATACGTCAATGAGCAGTTCTTC.

The chain is built from TRBV5-1 and TRBJ2-7; 8 positions match TRBD2. This CDR3 spans 16 amino acids. The J segment lost 3 bases and the V segment lost 0 bases, leaving 8 bases of the junction unmatched. Germline CDR1 is SGHRS and CDR2 is YFSETQ. DNA of the CDR3: TGCGCCAGCAGCTTGGGCCGGGGGGGGGCTGACTACGAGCAGTACTTC. This translates into CASSLGRGGADYEQYF. Based on the CDR3 plus reference TRBV5-1 and TRBJ2-7, the full variable domain is KAGVTQTPRYLIKTRGQQVTLSCSPISGHRSVSWYQQTPGQGLQFLFEYFSETQRNKGNFPGRFSGRQFSNSRSEMNVSTLELGDSALYLCASSLGRGGADYEQYFGPGTRLTVT.

The genes are TRBV6-5 and TRBJ2-7; possible D gene TRBD1, 5 bases. V was shortened by 0 bases and J by 3 bases, with 15 bases between the two germline ends. The CDR3 extends over 16 amino acids. In germline, CDR1 is MNHEY, CDR2 SVGAGI. The CDR3 protein is CASSYSRSRALYEQYF. The CDR3 nucleotides are TGTGCCAGCAGTTACTCGAGATCCAGGGCCCTCTACGAGCAGTACTTC.

The CDR3 nucleotides read TGCGCCAGCAGTCCTGGGGGGAATACGCAGTATTTT. Its protein is CASSPGGNTQYF. The rearrangement joins TRBV5-1 to TRBJ2-3, with a tentative D call TRBD2 (6 bases). CDR3 size: 12 residues. The germline V gene has CDR1 SGHRS and CDR2 YFSETQ. The germline V and J ends were trimmed by 5 bases and 7 bases, with 11 bases remaining between them.

V and J are TRBV30 and TRBJ1-3, with 9 bases matching TRBD1. This CDR3 has 14 residues. After removal of 4 bases from V and 4 bases from J, the junction contained 5 bases not matched to a gene. Looked up from germline, CDR1 is GTSNPN and CDR2 is SVGIG (reference sequence). The CDR3 is CAWNRGLLGNTIYF. DNA for the CDR3: TGTGCCTGGAACAGGGGGCTTTTAGGAAACACCATATATTTT.

Comment on this clone: The sample holds other DNA sequences that translate to the same CDR3. The V gene is TRBV29-1, the J gene TRBJ2-3; 7 bases are shared with TRBD1. The germline gives CDR1 SQVTM, CDR2 ANQGSEA. Trimming took 4 bases from V and 3 from J; bases not matched to a gene: 13. The CDR3 runs 16 residues. The CDR3 DNA is TGCAGCGTTGTTGTGACAGGGACAGTAGATACAGATACGCAGTATTTT. Translated: CSVVVTGTVDTDTQYF.

The chain links TRBV28 to TRBJ2-6; D is unclear. Trimming left V 6 bases short and J 0 bases short, with 9 bases between. CDR3 size: 15 residues. Germline assignment: CDR1 MDHEN and CDR2 SYDVKM. The DNA for the CDR3 is TGTGCCAGCAGAGGCTGGAGCTCTGGGGCCAACGTCCTGACTTTC. Translating it yields CASRGWSSGANVLTF.

This clone occurred a few times. This sequence joins TRBV25-1 and TRBJ1-1; D remains ambiguous. V gave up 6 bases and J gave up 1 base, with 6 bases separating them. The CDR3 is 12 residues long. CDR1 and CDR2 from the germline V gene are MGHDK and SYGVNS. The CDR3 coding sequence is TGTGCCAGCAGCCAGAAGAACACTGAAGCTTTCTTT. Translating it yields CASSQKNTEAFF.

The chain has TRBV6-6 and TRBJ1-1; D might be TRBD1 (5 bases). V lost 8 bases and J lost 3, with 10 bases in between. The CDR3 totals 12 residues. The germline V gene encodes CDR1 MNHNY and CDR2 SVGAGI (reference sequence). The CDR3 DNA reads as TGTGCCAGCCGTCGGGGGGACACTGAAGCTTTCTTT. Protein sequence: CASRRGDTEAFF.

The chain links TRBV2 to TRBJ2-1, with TRBD2 matching over 9 bases. The CDR3 extends over 16 amino acids. With V trimmed by 4 bases and J by 4 bases, 8 bases remained unmatched. Germline-derived CDR1 and CDR2 are SNHLY and FYNNEI. CDR3 in DNA: TGTGCCAGCAGTGGGGGGGCGGGAGGGATTTACAATGAGCAGTTCTTC. Its translation is CASSGGAGGIYNEQFF.

This clone appeared a few times. This chain connects TRBV5-1 to TRBJ2-7, with TRBD2 matching 11 bases. The J segment lost 2 bases and the V segment lost 9 bases, leaving 10 bases of the junction unmatched. This CDR3 comprises 15 residues. Germline-derived CDR1 and CDR2 are SGHRS and YFSETQ. CDR3 bases: TGCGCCACCCAAAACGGGACTAGCGGAACCTACGAGCAGTACTTC. Its translation: CATQNGTSGTYEQYF.

The chain couples TRBV10-1 to TRBJ1-4; 8 nucleotides match TRBD1. The germline gives CDR1 WNHNN, CDR2 SYGVQD (reference sequence). The CDR3 is 18 amino acids. V was pared by 2 bases and J by 1 base, with 9 bases of the junction left unmatched. For the CDR3, the DNA is TGCGCCAGCAGTGAGCCACAGGGGGGGGAGGGAACTAATGAAAAACTGTTTTTT. Protein sequence: CASSEPQGGEGTNEKLFF.

This clone was seen a single time. This chain links TRBV11-3 with TRBJ2-7; 8 nucleotides align to TRBD1. Germline V gives CDR1 SGHNT, CDR2 YENEEA. CDR3 size: 13 residues. With V trimmed by 10 bases and J by 3 bases, 8 bases remained unmatched. The CDR3 coding sequence is TGTGCCACCTCCCCCGGACAGGGCTACGAGCAGTACGTC. Its translation is CATSPGQGYEQYV.

The gene calls are TRBV4-2 and TRBJ2-1, with 15 bases lining up with TRBD2. In germline, CDR1 is LGHNA, CDR2 YNFKEQ. The ends lost 3 bases at V and 9 bases at J; junction bases unmatched: 6. This CDR3 spans 16 amino acids. CDR3 residues: CASSQESGLAGGEQFF. DNA for the CDR3: TGTGCCAGCAGCCAGGAATCGGGACTAGCGGGGGGTGAGCAGTTCTTC.

V usage is TRBV7-8 and J usage is TRBJ1-1, with no clear D. The germline V gene has CDR1 SGHVS and CDR2 FQNEAQ. The CDR3 runs 14 residues. Trimming removed 2 bases from V and 1 base from J, with 8 bases in between. This CDR3 is CASSLRGRNTEAFF. The CDR3 DNA reads TGTGCCAGCAGCTTACGCGGCCGGAACACTGAAGCTTTCTTT.

This clone has just a few counts. The chain carries TRBV2 and TRBJ2-5; a possible D gene is TRBD1 (6 bases). The CDR3 has 13 residues. Germline lookup yields CDR1 SNHLY and CDR2 FYNNEI. The germline V and J ends were trimmed by 7 bases and 5 bases, with 14 bases remaining between them. The CDR3 protein is CASNLQGKETQYF. The CDR3 region has the DNA TGTGCCAGCAACCTACAGGGAAAGGAGACCCAGTACTTC. Variable domain in full (rest from reference TRBV2 and TRBJ2-5): EPEVTQTPSHQVTQMGQEVILRCVPISNHLYFYWYRQILGQKVEFLVSFYNNEISEKSEIFDDQFSVERPDGSNFTLKIRSTKLEDSAMYFCASNLQGKETQYFGPGTRLLVL.

The chain has TRBV10-2 and TRBJ1-5, with TRBD1 identical over 7 bases. Germline CDR1 is WSHSY and CDR2 is SAAADI. There are 17 residues in the CDR3. The ends lost 3 bases at V and 9 bases at J; junction bases unmatched: 17. In nucleotides, the CDR3 is TGCGCCAGCAGTGACTTCGGGGGACGGTCCCAGGGGGGGCCCCAGCATTTT. This translates into CASSDFGGRSQGGPQHF.

This chain connects TRBV9 to TRBJ2-1, with 8 bases matching TRBD2. This CDR3 contains 12 residues. The germline V gene encodes CDR1 SGDLS and CDR2 YYNGEE. J was trimmed by 10 bases and V by 4 bases; bases with no gene match: 4. CDR3 sequence: CASSLGTREQFF. DNA of the CDR3: TGTGCCAGCAGCCTCGGGACTAGGGAGCAGTTCTTC.

This chain joins TRBV7-3 and TRBJ2-2; D is possibly TRBD2 (6 bases). The CDR3 spans 16 residues. The germline V and J ends were trimmed by 4 bases and 0 bases, with 12 bases remaining between them. Germline CDR1 and CDR2: SGHTA and FQGTGA. The CDR3 region has the DNA TGTGCCAGCAGCTCGGCGGGGTACTCGAACACCGGGGAGCTGTTTTTT. This sequence encodes CASSSAGYSNTGELFF.

The rearrangement links TRBV19 to TRBJ2-1, with D possibly matching TRBD1 (5 bases). The length of the CDR3 is 14 residues. The V end was cut by 3 bases, the J end by 6 bases, with 12 bases between. The V gene's germline CDR1 is LNHDA and CDR2 SQIVND (reference sequence). The CDR3 is CASSISGMSNEQFF. CDR3 nucleotide sequence: TGTGCCAGTAGTATCTCAGGGATGTCCAATGAGCAGTTCTTC.

Only a few counts were recorded for this clone. The chain is built from TRBV21-1 and TRBJ1-1; TRBD1, as called in the table, went unchecked against the DNA. TRBV21-1 counts as a pseudogene. This CDR3 comprises 16 residues. This CDR3 reads CASSMRTGTLYTEAFF. The CDR3 region has the DNA TGTGCCAGCAGCATGCGAACCGGGACACTTTACACTGAAGCTTTCTTT.

V is TRBV11-3 and J is TRBJ2-3; 10 nucleotides agree with TRBD2. Germline loops: CDR1 SGHNT, CDR2 YENEEA. This CDR3 contains 16 residues. The V gene end was trimmed by 1 base and the J gene end by 3 bases; junction bases not matched to a gene: 4. The chain's CDR3 is CASSLVIAGGTDTQYF. Here the CDR3 DNA reads TGTGCCAGCAGCTTAGTGATAGCGGGAGGTACAGATACGCAGTATTTT. The full variable domain, its missing parts supplied by reference TRBV11-3 and TRBJ2-3, is EAGVVQSPRYKIIEKKQPVAFWCNPISGHNTLYWYLQNLGQGPELLIRYENEEAVDDSQLPKDRFSAERLKGVDSTLKIQPAELGDSAVYLCASSLVIAGGTDTQYFGPGTRLTVL.

This chain uses TRBV2 with TRBJ2-1, with D hard to call. Per the germline V gene, CDR1 is SNHLY and CDR2 is FYNNEI. Trimming stripped 11 bases from V and 3 bases from J, with 11 bases between. The CDR3 is 12 amino acids. CDR3 nucleotide sequence: TGTGCCTCACTCGTCGGCTACAATGAGCAGTTCTTC. This translates into CASLVGYNEQFF.

This chain connects TRBV4-3 to TRBJ2-3; a possible D gene is TRBD2 (5 bases). Per germline, CDR1 LGHNA and CDR2 YSLEER. This CDR3 spans 14 amino acids. The germline V and J ends were trimmed by 4 bases and 2 bases, with 10 bases remaining between them. The CDR3 here is CASSPSRPTDTQYF. The CDR3 coding sequence is TGCGCCAGCAGCCCTAGCCGTCCCACAGATACGCAGTATTTT.

The V gene is TRBV7-3, the J gene TRBJ2-5; D is perhaps TRBD2 (6 bases). CDR1 and CDR2 (germline): SGHTA, FQGTGA. CDR3 length: 14 amino acids. Trimming removed 1 base from V and 3 bases from J, with 9 bases in between. DNA of the CDR3: TGTGCCAGCAGCTTAAGGGGCGGGGAAGAGACCCAGTACTTC. This encodes CASSLRGGEETQYF.

The chain joins TRBV11-2 to TRBJ2-7; a possible D gene is TRBD1 (6 bases). CDR3 length: 15 residues. V dropped 5 bases and J dropped 2 bases, with 16 bases sitting between them. CDR1 and CDR2 from the germline V gene are SGHAT and FQNNGV. CDR3 residues: CASSPGDTGTYEQYF. In DNA, the CDR3 is TGTGCCAGCAGCCCAGGGGACACGGGAACCTACGAGCAGTACTTC.

This clone was picked up one time. This chain uses TRBV7-9 with TRBJ1-3; 8 bases are shared with TRBD1. The CDR3 contains 19 residues. Per the germline V gene, CDR1 is SEHNR and CDR2 is FQNEAQ (reference sequence). The J segment lost 0 bases and the V segment lost 1 base, leaving 11 bases of the junction unmatched. As DNA, the CDR3 is TGTGCCAGCAGCTTAGTCTGGCAGGGGGCTGTCAGCTCTGGAAACACCATATATTTT. Translating it yields CASSLVWQGAVSSGNTIYF.

This clone was seen just once. The rearrangement joins TRBV19 to TRBJ1-1; D is unresolved. The CDR3 is 15 residues long. Germline V lookup: CDR1 LNHDA, CDR2 SQIVND (reference sequence). The V end was cut by 7 bases, the J end by 6 bases, with 21 bases between. CDR3 bases: TGTGCCAGTACCGGGCGGTCGGGGAGGCTGGCTGAAGCTTTCTTT. Encoded protein: CASTGRSGRLAEAFF.

The J gene is TRBJ1-1, the V gene TRBV7-8, with 9 bases aligning to TRBD1. The V gene end was trimmed by 5 bases and the J gene end by 1 base; junction bases not matched to a gene: 2. The CDR3 length is 14 residues. Germline V lookup: CDR1 SGHVS, CDR2 FQNEAQ. The CDR3 DNA is TGTGCCAGCAGCCCACAGGGGGCGAACACTGAAGCTTTCTTT. It specifies CASSPQGANTEAFF.

The chain links TRBV6-6 to TRBJ1-1; D unresolved. The germline V gene encodes CDR1 MNHNY and CDR2 SVGAGI (reference sequence). Trimming left V 0 bases short and J 0 bases short, with 8 bases between. The CDR3 extends over 15 amino acids. The chain's CDR3 is CASSYSLSVNTEAFF. In nucleotides, the CDR3 is TGTGCCAGCAGTTACTCGTTATCGGTGAACACTGAAGCTTTCTTT.